The 26 T cell receptor beta chains presented below share a single source sample, sequenced in a study of shared clonotypes between healthy human individuals. Repertoires were generated with immunoSEQ multiplex PCR, while TCRdb's copy carries only in-frame clones and drops some. The repertoire holds 2.3 million or so clones, with more than 80% as singletons. The sample comprised naive CD4+ T cells from PBMCs. The subset here: CD45RA+ positively selected. The origin of the receptors is a man aged 18 to 29 in good health. Some clones in this sample may be carry-over from other donors' samples.

The V call is TRBV30, the J call TRBJ1-1, with 8 bases fitting TRBD1. Trimming took 5 bases from V and 1 from J; bases not matched to a gene: 9. Germline CDR1 is GTSNPN and CDR2 is SVGIG (reference sequence). This CDR3 has 15 residues. The CDR3 sequence is CAWVQGARANTEAFF. CDR3 nucleotides: TGTGCCTGGGTTCAGGGGGCCAGAGCGAACACTGAAGCTTTCTTT.

V and J are TRBV6-1 and TRBJ2-3; 9 nucleotides match TRBD2. CDR1 is MNHNS and CDR2 is SASEGT in the germline V gene. V dropped 0 bases and J dropped 6; count of bases not matched to a gene: 7. The CDR3 covers 16 residues. CDR3 in amino acids: CASSEASGRKEDTQYF. CDR3 bases: TGTGCCAGCAGTGAAGCTAGCGGGAGAAAGGAGGATACGCAGTATTTT.

The rearrangement joins TRBV7-2 to TRBJ1-2; 10 bases map to TRBD1. V shed 4 bases, J shed 3 bases, and the junction held 8 bases outside the gene matches. CDR1 and CDR2 from the germline V gene are SGHTA and FQGNSA. The CDR3 is made up of 16 amino acids. In DNA, the CDR3 is TGTGCCAGCAGCTCACCGACAGGGGGCGCGTACTATGGCTACACCTTC. It encodes CASSSPTGGAYYGYTF. Drawing the rest from reference TRBV7-2 and TRBJ1-2, the complete variable domain is GAGVSQSPSNKVTEKGKDVELRCDPISGHTALYWYRQSLGQGLEFLIYFQGNSAPDKSGLPSDRFSAERTGGSVSTLTIQRTQQEDSAVYLCASSSPTGGAYYGYTFGSGTRLTVV.

The CDR3 DNA sequence: TGTGCCAGCTGGACAGGGGGCGAGTCTAACTATGGCTACACCTTC. It codes for CASWTGGESNYGYTF. The genes are TRBV28 and TRBJ1-2, with 11 bases lining up with TRBD1. Germline V gene lookup returns CDR1 MDHEN and CDR2 SYDVKM. The CDR3 length is 15 residues. The trim removed 8 bases at V and 0 bases at J, leaving 5 bases unmatched.

In its sample, this clone was seen once. In the same sample, other DNA sequences code for this CDR3. In nucleotides, the CDR3 is TGTGCCAGCAGGGGACAGGTCAACACCGGGGAGCTGTTTTTT. It codes for CASRGQVNTGELFF. This chain uses TRBV28 with TRBJ2-2, with TRBD1 matching 8 bases. V was clipped by 6 bases and J by 2 bases; unmatched bases: 2. Looked up from germline, CDR1 is MDHEN and CDR2 is SYDVKM. The CDR3 covers 14 residues.

The rearrangement links TRBV7-2 to TRBJ2-1; the D gene is possibly TRBD2 (6 bases). The CDR3 consists of 12 residues. Germline V gene sequence: CDR1 SGHTA, CDR2 FQGNSA. Trimming stripped 6 bases from V and 12 bases from J, with 15 bases between. The CDR3 is CASSTGTPRQFF. CDR3 DNA sequence: TGTGCCAGCAGTACCGGGACTCCACGGCAGTTCTTC.

This clone was recorded once. The chain is built from TRBV5-4 and TRBJ2-7; possibly TRBD1 or TRBD2 for D (5 bases each). Germline CDR1 reads SGHNT; CDR2 reads YYREEE (reference sequence). The CDR3 is made up of 15 amino acids. V was shortened by 1 base and J by 3 bases, with 14 bases between the two germline ends. CDR3 DNA sequence: TGTGCCAGCAGCTTGAGCATAGGGGAGTTCTACGAGCAGTACTTC. Its protein is CASSLSIGEFYEQYF.

V and J are TRBV11-2 and TRBJ1-1, with a possible D match to TRBD1 (5 bases). From germline, CDR1 is SGHAT and CDR2 FQNNGV. The CDR3 runs 15 residues. Trimming removed 4 bases from V and 1 base from J, with 13 bases in between. DNA of the CDR3: TGTGCCAGCAGCTCGGGCGGGGCAGGGAACACTGAAGCTTTCTTT. This translates into CASSSGGAGNTEAFF.

This sequence joins TRBV11-2 and TRBJ1-2; 7 bases are shared with TRBD1. The CDR3 is made up of 15 amino acids. J lost 7 bases, V lost 7 bases, and 15 bases had no gene match. The germline CDR1 and CDR2 sequences are SGHAT and FQNNGV. For the CDR3, the DNA is TGTGCCAGCACCCCACTGATGGAGGGGGCTAGTGGCTACACCTTC. This codes for CASTPLMEGASGYTF.

DNA for the CDR3: TGTGCCAGCAGTTTGACTAGCGGGAGGAGCAATGAGCAGTTCTTC. It yields the protein CASSLTSGRSNEQFF. V is TRBV11-2 and J is TRBJ2-1; the match to TRBD2 covers 13 bases. This CDR3 has 15 amino acids. The germline V gene has CDR1 SGHAT and CDR2 FQNNGV. Trimming removed 6 bases from V and 6 bases from J; junction bases left unmatched: 5. The entire variable domain, with the rest obtained from reference TRBV11-2 and TRBJ2-1, is as follows: EAGVAQSPRYKIIEKRQSVAFWCNPISGHATLYWYQQILGQGPKLLIQFQNNGVVDDSQLPKDRFSAERLKGVDSTLKIQPAKLEDSAVYLCASSLTSGRSNEQFFGPGTRLTVL.

This sequence joins TRBV4-1 and TRBJ1-5; D not resolved. V lost 2 bases and J 6 bases, leaving 17 bases between the germline ends. CDR1 is MGHRA, CDR2 YSYEKL, per germline. This CDR3 spans 16 amino acids. CDR3 sequence reads: CASSQLPGVPFQPQHF. As DNA, the CDR3 is TGCGCCAGCAGCCAACTTCCGGGAGTCCCGTTTCAGCCCCAGCATTTT.

The chain is built from TRBV29-1 and TRBJ2-5, with 10 positions matching TRBD1. The DNA end lines up better with TRBJ2-7; the J call may be wrong. Germline assignment: CDR1 SQVTM and CDR2 ANQGSEA. The CDR3 runs to 14 residues. The CDR3 is CSVFPGQGNYEQYF. The CDR3 DNA sequence: TGCAGCGTGTTTCCGGGACAGGGGAACTACGAGCAGTACTTC.

Concerning this clone: At the DNA level, this CDR3 is encoded by other sequences in the same sample as well. The CDR3, as DNA: TGTGCCAGCAGCTTGACGTACACCGGGGAGCTGTTTTTT. Amino acids: CASSLTYTGELFF. The chain has TRBV5-4 and TRBJ2-2; D is uncertain. The germline gives CDR1 SGHNT, CDR2 YYREEE (reference sequence). V was shortened by 1 base and J by 3 bases, with 4 bases between the two germline ends. The CDR3 contains 13 residues.

The rearrangement links TRBV9 to TRBJ2-7; D is possibly TRBD1 or TRBD2 (5 bases each). Germline V CDR1 and CDR2: SGDLS, YYNGEE. This CDR3 spans 15 amino acids. Trimming shortened V by 0 bases and J by 4 bases, and 14 bases separated the two germline ends. The CDR3 DNA is TGTGCCAGCAGCGTAGTTCCCGGGGCAGTGTACGAGCAGTACTTC. Amino acids: CASSVVPGAVYEQYF.

The V gene is TRBV2, the J gene TRBJ2-2; 13 bases line up with TRBD2. Looked up from germline, CDR1 is SNHLY and CDR2 is FYNNEI. This CDR3 region has 15 residues. After removal of 6 bases from V and 5 bases from J, the junction contained 3 bases not matched to a gene. The DNA for the CDR3 is TGTGCCAGCAGACAGGGACTAGCGGGAACCGGGGAGCTGTTTTTT. Translating gives CASRQGLAGTGELFF. The variable domain in full, completed from reference TRBV2 and TRBJ2-2, reads EPEVTQTPSHQVTQMGQEVILRCVPISNHLYFYWYRQILGQKVEFLVSFYNNEISEKSEIFDDQFSVERPDGSNFTLKIRSTKLEDSAMYFCASRQGLAGTGELFFGEGSRLTVL.

This chain links TRBV25-1 with TRBJ2-1; possibly TRBD2 for D (7 bases). In germline, CDR1 is MGHDK, CDR2 SYGVNS. This CDR3 is built from 16 residues. V was cut by 4 bases and J by 8 bases, with 21 bases left in between. The CDR3 DNA reads TGTGCCAGCAGTGCCGGGGGGAACAGGGTGAAGCATGAGCAGTTCTTC. Protein product: CASSAGGNRVKHEQFF.

The chain uses TRBV11-2 and TRBJ1-2; D remains unclear. Per germline, CDR1 SGHAT and CDR2 FQNNGV. V was clipped by 5 bases and J by 4 bases, with 17 bases between them. CDR3 length equals 15 residues. Here the CDR3 DNA reads TGTGCCAGCAGCCATACGGGAACCTTTCTCTATGGCTACACCTTC. This codes for CASSHTGTFLYGYTF.

This clone occurred a few times. V is TRBV5-4 and J is TRBJ1-4; 9 bases fit TRBD1. After removal of 4 bases from V and 3 bases from J, the junction contained 7 bases not matched to a gene. Germline CDR1 SGHNT, CDR2 YYREEE (reference sequence). The CDR3 runs to 16 residues. The CDR3 coding sequence is TGTGCCAGCAGCCCCGGACAGGGGAAGGCTAATGAAAAACTGTTTTTT. Its protein is CASSPGQGKANEKLFF.

The chain combines TRBV18 with TRBJ2-7; 8 bases match TRBD2. CDR3 size: 16 residues. In germline, CDR1 is KGHSH, CDR2 LQKENI. The J segment lost 2 bases and the V segment lost 0 bases, leaving 6 bases of the junction unmatched. CDR3 DNA sequence: TGTGCCAGCTCACCACCGGGGCGGGAGGCGACCTACGAGCAGTACTTC. As protein: CASSPPGREATYEQYF.

The genes are TRBV7-3 and TRBJ2-3, with D possibly TRBD1 on 6 matching bases. The V gene lost 4 bases and the J gene lost 6 bases, with 14 bases spanning the gap. The V gene's germline CDR1 is SGHTA and CDR2 FQGTGA. The CDR3 extends over 14 amino acids. CDR3 in amino acids: CASSYRDTRDTQYF. The CDR3 nucleotides read TGTGCCAGCAGCTACCGGGACACGCGGGATACGCAGTATTTT.

The chain carries TRBV9 and TRBJ2-3, with D possibly matching TRBD2 (5 bases). From germline, CDR1 is SGDLS and CDR2 YYNGEE. The V and J ends lost 6 bases and 0 bases respectively, with 14 bases between them. The CDR3 sequence is 15 residues long. As DNA, the CDR3 is TGTGCCAGCACGCGGGCGGAAGGTAGCACAGATACGCAGTATTTT. This translates into CASTRAEGSTDTQYF. Based on the CDR3 plus reference TRBV9 and TRBJ2-3, the full variable domain is DSGVTQTPKHLITATGQRVTLRCSPRSGDLSVYWYQQSLDQGLQFLIQYYNGEERAKGNILERFSAQQFPDLHSELNLSSLELGDSALYFCASTRAEGSTDTQYFGPGTRLTVL.

The genes are TRBV30 and TRBJ2-7; the D gene is possibly TRBD2 (5 bases). This CDR3 has 13 residues. Per germline, CDR1 GTSNPN and CDR2 SVGIG (reference sequence). V was trimmed by 4 bases and J by 2 bases, leaving 12 bases between them. In nucleotides, the CDR3 is TGTGCCTGGAATAGGGCTAGCCCCTACGAGCAGTACTTC. Translation gives CAWNRASPYEQYF.

The CDR3 bases are TGTGCCAGCAGTTTAGGACACATCAATCAGCCCCAGCATTTT. It codes for CASSLGHINQPQHF. This chain uses TRBV28 with TRBJ1-5; D is perhaps TRBD1 (5 bases). V lost 2 bases and J 3 bases, leaving 8 bases between the germline ends. The CDR3 extends over 14 amino acids. Germline assignment: CDR1 MDHEN and CDR2 SYDVKM.

The rearrangement uses TRBV15 and TRBJ2-1; 13 nucleotides match TRBD2. Germline-derived CDR1 and CDR2 are LNHNV and YYDKDF (reference sequence). V lost 6 bases and J lost 0; bases outside the gene matches: 2. CDR3 size: 16 residues. The CDR3 reads CATSRTSGSSYNEQFF. The CDR3 DNA reads TGTGCCACCAGTCGGACTAGCGGGAGCTCCTACAATGAGCAGTTCTTC.

The sample holds one count of this clone. The chain recombines TRBV7-2 with TRBJ2-3; TRBD2 aligns across 16 bases. This CDR3 spans 20 amino acids. The V gene's germline CDR1 is SGHTA and CDR2 FQGNSA. J lost 8 bases, V lost 0 bases, and 14 bases had no gene match. CDR3: CASSLARLPGLAGGEGTQYF. CDR3 coding DNA: TGTGCCAGCAGCTTAGCCCGCTTACCGGGACTAGCGGGGGGGGAGGGTACGCAGTATTTT.

The V and J genes are TRBV9 and TRBJ2-7; D remains unclear. The length of the CDR3 is 13 residues. Germline CDR1 and CDR2: SGDLS and YYNGEE. V lost 10 bases to trimming and J lost 0 bases, with 14 bases between them. CDR3 loop: CAGPLGFSYEQYF. CDR3 DNA sequence: TGTGCCGGACCCTTAGGGTTCTCCTACGAGCAGTACTTC.